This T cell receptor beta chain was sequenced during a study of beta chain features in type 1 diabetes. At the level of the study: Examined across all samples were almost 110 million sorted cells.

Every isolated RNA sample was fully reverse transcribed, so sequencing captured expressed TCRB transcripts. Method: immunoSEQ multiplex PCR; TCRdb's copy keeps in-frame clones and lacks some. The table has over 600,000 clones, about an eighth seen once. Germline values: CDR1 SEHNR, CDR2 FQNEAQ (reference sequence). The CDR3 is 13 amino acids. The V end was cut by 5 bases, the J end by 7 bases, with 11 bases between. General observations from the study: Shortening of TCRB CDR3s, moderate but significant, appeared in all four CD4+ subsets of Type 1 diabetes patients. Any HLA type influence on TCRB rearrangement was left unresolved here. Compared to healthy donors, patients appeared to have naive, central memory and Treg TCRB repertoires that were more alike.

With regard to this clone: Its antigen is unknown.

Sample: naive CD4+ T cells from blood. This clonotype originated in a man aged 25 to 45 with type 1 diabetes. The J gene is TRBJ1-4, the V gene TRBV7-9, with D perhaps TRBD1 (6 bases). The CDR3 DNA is TGTGCCAGCAGCCGGGACACTGGTGAAAAACTGTTTTTT. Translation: CASSRDTGEKLFF.